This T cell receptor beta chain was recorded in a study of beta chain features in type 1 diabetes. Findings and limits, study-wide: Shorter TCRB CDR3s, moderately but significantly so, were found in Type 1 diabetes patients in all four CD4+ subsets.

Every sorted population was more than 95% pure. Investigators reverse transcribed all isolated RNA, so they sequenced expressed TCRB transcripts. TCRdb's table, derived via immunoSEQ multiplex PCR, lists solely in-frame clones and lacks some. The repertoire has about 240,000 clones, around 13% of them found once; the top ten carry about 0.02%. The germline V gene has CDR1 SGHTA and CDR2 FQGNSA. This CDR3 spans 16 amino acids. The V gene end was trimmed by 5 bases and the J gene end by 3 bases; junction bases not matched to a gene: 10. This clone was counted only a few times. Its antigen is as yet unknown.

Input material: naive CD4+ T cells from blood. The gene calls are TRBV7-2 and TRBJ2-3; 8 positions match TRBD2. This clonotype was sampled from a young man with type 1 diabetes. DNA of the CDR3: TGTGCCAGCAGCCGCCTCAGCGGGAGTAGGACAGATACGCAGTATTTT. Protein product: CASSRLSGSRTDTQYF.